A selection of T cell receptor beta chains follows, all from one sample in a study of T cell responses to AZD1222 COVID-19 vaccine. Sequenced by immunoSEQ multiplex PCR; TCRdb stores in-frame clones only, minus some. The sample shows around 99,000 clones, around nine tenths of them seen only once. This specimen was peripheral blood, taken 28 days after the second AZD1222 dose. Receptors originate from an adult who received the AZD1222 COVID-19 vaccine. Each CDR3 is given with its conserved first and last residue. The D gene is left open where the match is weak.

j_call,v_call,d_call,cdr3_nt,cdr3_aa
TRBJ2-3,TRBV24-1,NA,TGTGCCACCAGTGATTTTGCAGATACGCAGTATTTT,CATSDFADTQYF
TRBJ1-6,TRBV3-1/TRBV3-2,TRBD1,TGTGCCAGCAGCCAGGGTGGGACAGGGGTTTCACCCCTCCACTTT,CASSQGGTGVSPLHF
TRBJ2-4,TRBV6-5,TRBD2,TGTGCCAGCAGTTATTCCGTCTCGGGGGGGCCGGGCATTCAGTACTTC,CASSYSVSGGPGIQYF
TRBJ2-7,TRBV20-1,NA,TGCAGTGCTAGAGTTTGCTACGAGCAGTACTTC,CSARVCYEQYF
TRBJ2-2,TRBV7-2,TRBD1,TGTGCCAGCAGCTTAGAAGGGGGCGTCGGGGAGCTGTTTTTT,CASSLEGGVGELFF
TRBJ2-5,TRBV11-2,TRBD1,TGTGCCAGCAGCCGAGCCGGGACAGGGAATCGAGAGACCCAGTACTTC,CASSRAGTGNRETQYF
TRBJ2-7,TRBV12-3/TRBV12-4,NA,TGTGCCAGCAGACGGTCCTACGAGCAGTACTTC,CASRRSYEQYF
TRBJ2-1,TRBV10-1,TRBD1,TGCGCCAGCAGGGGAGATACAGGGGCCCAGTTCTTC,CASRGDTGAQFF
TRBJ1-5,TRBV29-1,NA,TGCAGCGTGGCCGGGAGTAATCAGCCCCAGCATTTT,CSVAGSNQPQHF
TRBJ2-7,TRBV5-4,NA,TGTGCCAGCAGCTTGGCCCGGGGCGCCTACGAGCAGTACTTC,CASSLARGAYEQYF
TRBJ2-4,TRBV7-6,NA,TGTGCCAGCAGCTTACAAGGCGGAACCAAAAACATTCAGTACTTC,CASSLQGGTKNIQYF
TRBJ2-1,TRBV11-2,TRBD2,TGTGCCAGCAGCTTAGATAGCGCGGGAGGGGGGAATGAGCAGTTCTTC,CASSLDSAGGGNEQFF
TRBJ2-3,TRBV3-1/TRBV3-2,NA,TGTGCCAGCAGCCCCCGAGTGGGGGACACAGATACGCAGTATTTT,CASSPRVGDTDTQYF
TRBJ1-5,TRBV18,TRBD1,TGTGCCAGCTCACCAGGAGGGGGCGGACAGCCCCAGCATTTT,CASSPGGGGQPQHF
TRBJ2-3,TRBV19,NA,TGTGCCAGTAGTGGTCGTACAGATACGCAGTATTTT,CASSGRTDTQYF
TRBJ1-6,TRBV11-2,NA,TGTGCCAGCAGCCCGGACGGGAATTCACCCCTCCACTTT,CASSPDGNSPLHF